This T cell receptor (beta chain) was captured in a study of blood T cell repertoires in COVID-19. Study summary: Samples representing acute and convalescent COVID-19 were sourced from the United States, Italy and Spain.

Profiling relied on immunoSEQ multiplex PCR, and the TCRdb table lists in-frame clones only, not all of them. The sample lists approximately 140,000 clones, about 88% occurring once. Everyone who took part was roughly 18 to 95 years old, and they came from 24 US areas. CDR1 SGHRS and CDR2 YFSETQ come from the germline V gene. The CDR3 extends over 16 amino acids. Trimming removed 4 bases from V and 1 base from J; junction bases left unmatched: 5. The sample was PBMCs or T cells enriched from blood (not recorded which). The sequence came from a man in his forties or fifties with acute COVID-19. The V gene is TRBV5-1, the J gene TRBJ2-7, with 13 bases aligning to TRBD2. The CDR3 spells CASSPGTSGISYEQYF. As DNA, the CDR3 is TGCGCCAGCAGCCCTGGGACTAGCGGGATTTCCTACGAGCAGTACTTC.